This entry features one T cell receptor (beta chain) sequence. The specificity of this receptor is unknown. The record has no base qualities; no much larger clone is one base away. These data originate in a study of T cell changes during pregnancy in multiple sclerosis (dated by TCRdb to about 2019). Background for the entire study: Changes in the T cell repertoire over the course of pregnancy were examined in this study in women with multiple sclerosis.

Receptor libraries were prepared by the immunoSEQ multiplex PCR assay. The source is immuneACCESS, and TCRdb retained only in-frame sequences with V and J called. Part of the clones is not carried over; for the studies checked, unresolved V genes explain less than half of this, and the remainder is unexplained. The sample table lists more than 65,000 clones, around nine tenths of them with a count of one. The top ten constitute approximately 0.44% of the sample. V sheds 7 bases and J sheds 4 bases, leaving 7 bases between their ends. Spanning cysteine to phenylalanine, the CDR3 consists of 11 amino acids. Only CDR3 DNA remains: 33 bases, in frame from the first base. Via the germline V gene, CDR1 is SGHTA and CDR2 FQGNSA.

Here the chain combines TRBV7-2 and TRBJ2-5; no D segment can be confidently identified. The origin of this receptor is a female donor with multiple sclerosis, enrolled in a pregnancy study. Sequencing used CD4+ T cells from peripheral blood mononuclear cells, obtained before pregnancy. The bases read TGTGCCAGCAACTTTCGAGAGACCCAGTACTTC. It encodes CASNFRETQYF. Supplemented by the reference TRBV7-2 and TRBJ2-5 proteins around the CDR3, the complete variable domain is GAGVSQSPSNKVTEKGKDVELRCDPISGHTALYWYRQSLGQGLEFLIYFQGNSAPDKSGLPSDRFSAERTGGSVSTLTIQRTQQEDSAVYLCASNFRETQYFGPGTRLLVL.